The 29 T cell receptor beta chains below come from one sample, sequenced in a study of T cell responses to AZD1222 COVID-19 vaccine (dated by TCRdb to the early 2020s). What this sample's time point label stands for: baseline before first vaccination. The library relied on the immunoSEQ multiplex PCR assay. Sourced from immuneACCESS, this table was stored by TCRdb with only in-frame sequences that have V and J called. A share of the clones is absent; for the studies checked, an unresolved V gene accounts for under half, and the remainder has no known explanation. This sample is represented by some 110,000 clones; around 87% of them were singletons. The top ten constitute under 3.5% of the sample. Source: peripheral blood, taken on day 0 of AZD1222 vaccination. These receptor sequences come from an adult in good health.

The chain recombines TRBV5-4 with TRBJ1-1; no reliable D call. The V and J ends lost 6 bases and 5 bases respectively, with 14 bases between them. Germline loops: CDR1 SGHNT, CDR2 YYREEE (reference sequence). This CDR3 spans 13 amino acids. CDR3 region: CASKSRFRTEAFF. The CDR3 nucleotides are TGTGCCAGCAAAAGCCGATTTAGGACTGAAGCTTTCTTT.

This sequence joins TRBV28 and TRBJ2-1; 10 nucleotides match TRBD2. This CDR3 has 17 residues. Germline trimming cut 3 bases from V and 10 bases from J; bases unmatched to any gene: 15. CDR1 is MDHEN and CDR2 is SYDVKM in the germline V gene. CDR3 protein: CASSFRVTSGLPPEQFF. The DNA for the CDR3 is TGTGCCAGCAGTTTCCGGGTGACTAGCGGGTTGCCCCCCGAGCAGTTCTTC.

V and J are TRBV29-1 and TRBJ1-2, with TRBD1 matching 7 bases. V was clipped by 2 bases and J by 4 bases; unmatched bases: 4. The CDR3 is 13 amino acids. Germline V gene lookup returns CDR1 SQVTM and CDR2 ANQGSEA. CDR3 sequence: CSVEKTGPYGYTF. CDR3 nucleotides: TGCAGCGTTGAAAAGACAGGGCCCTATGGCTACACCTTC.

The CDR3 sequence: CASWGDRGSPLHF. For the CDR3, the DNA is TGTGCCAGTTGGGGGGACAGGGGTTCACCCCTCCACTTT. The genes are TRBV7-8 and TRBJ1-6; 10 nucleotides line up with TRBD1. The V gene's germline CDR1 is SGHVS and CDR2 FQNEAQ. V lost 9 bases and J lost 9; bases outside the gene matches: 5. The CDR3 sequence is 13 residues long. Complete variable domain (other parts from reference TRBV7-8 and TRBJ1-6): GAGVSQSPRYKVAKRGQDVALRCDPISGHVSLFWYQQALGQGPEFLTYFQNEAQLDKSGLPSDRFFAERPEGSVSTLKIQRTQQEDSAVYLCASWGDRGSPLHFGNGTRLTVT.

In DNA form, the CDR3 reads TGCGCCAGCAGCCAGTTTTTCCTACGGTCGGGTGAAAAACTGTTTTTT. Translating gives CASSQFFLRSGEKLFF. The chain employs TRBV4-1 and TRBJ1-4; D gene uncertain. Germline assignment: CDR1 MGHRA and CDR2 YSYEKL. Between the trimmed V and J ends, which lost 3 bases and 7 bases, there was a span of 18 bases. CDR3 length: 16 amino acids.

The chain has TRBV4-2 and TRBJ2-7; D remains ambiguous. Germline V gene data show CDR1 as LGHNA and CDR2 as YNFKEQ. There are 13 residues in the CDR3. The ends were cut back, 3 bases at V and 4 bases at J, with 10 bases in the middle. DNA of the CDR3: TGTGCCAGCAGCCACGGGCGTGGGTACGAGCAGTACTTC. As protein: CASSHGRGYEQYF.

This chain's CDR3 is CASSLQNGAGPLGTEAFF. The CDR3 coding sequence is TGCGCCAGCAGCCTCCAAAACGGGGCAGGGCCCTTAGGCACTGAAGCTTTCTTT. The chain carries TRBV4-3 and TRBJ1-1; possibly TRBD1 for D (5 bases). The CDR3 sequence is 18 residues long. Trimming left V 4 bases short and J 4 bases short, with 25 bases between. Germline CDR1 reads LGHNA; CDR2 reads YSLEER.

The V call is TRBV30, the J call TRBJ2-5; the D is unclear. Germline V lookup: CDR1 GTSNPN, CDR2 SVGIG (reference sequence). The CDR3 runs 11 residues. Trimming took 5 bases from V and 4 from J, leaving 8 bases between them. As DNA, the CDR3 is TGTGCCTGGGGCAATAGAGAGACCCAGTACTTC. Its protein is CAWGNRETQYF.

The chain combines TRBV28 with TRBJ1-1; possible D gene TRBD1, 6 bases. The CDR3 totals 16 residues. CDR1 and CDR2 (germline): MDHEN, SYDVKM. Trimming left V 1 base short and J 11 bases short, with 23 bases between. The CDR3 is CASSLLQIGGRELAFF. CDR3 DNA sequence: TGTGCCAGCAGTTTATTGCAGATAGGGGGGCGGGAACTTGCTTTCTTT.

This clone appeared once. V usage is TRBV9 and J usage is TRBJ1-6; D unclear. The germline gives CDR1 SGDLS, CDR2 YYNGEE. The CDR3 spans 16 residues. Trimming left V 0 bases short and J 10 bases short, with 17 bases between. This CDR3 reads CASSVGPPETGSPLHF. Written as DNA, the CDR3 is TGTGCCAGCAGCGTAGGCCCTCCGGAGACGGGATCACCCCTCCACTTT.

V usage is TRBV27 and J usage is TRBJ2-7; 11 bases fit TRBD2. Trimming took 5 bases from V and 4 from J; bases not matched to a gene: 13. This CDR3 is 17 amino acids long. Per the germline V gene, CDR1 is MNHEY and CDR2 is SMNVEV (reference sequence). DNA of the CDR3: TGTGCCAGCAGTCCTAGTGGACTAGCGGGTAGACAGTACGAGCAGTACTTC. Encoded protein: CASSPSGLAGRQYEQYF.

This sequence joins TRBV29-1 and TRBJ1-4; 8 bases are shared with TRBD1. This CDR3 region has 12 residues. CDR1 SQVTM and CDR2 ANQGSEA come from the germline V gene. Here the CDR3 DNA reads TGCAGTGCTATTGGGACAGGTGAAAAACTGTTTTTT. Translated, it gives CSAIGTGEKLFF.

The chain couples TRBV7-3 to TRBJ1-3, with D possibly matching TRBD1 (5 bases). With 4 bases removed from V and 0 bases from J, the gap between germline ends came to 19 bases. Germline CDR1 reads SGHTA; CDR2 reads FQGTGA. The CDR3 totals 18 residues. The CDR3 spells CASSWTGVRGLSGNTIYF. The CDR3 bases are TGTGCCAGCAGCTGGACCGGGGTTAGGGGCCTCTCTGGAAACACCATATATTTT.

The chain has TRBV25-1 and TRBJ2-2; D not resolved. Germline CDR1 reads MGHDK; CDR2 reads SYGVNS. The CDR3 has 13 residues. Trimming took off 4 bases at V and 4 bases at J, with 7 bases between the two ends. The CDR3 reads CASSGVSTGELFF. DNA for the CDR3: TGTGCCAGCAGTGGAGTAAGCACCGGGGAGCTGTTTTTT. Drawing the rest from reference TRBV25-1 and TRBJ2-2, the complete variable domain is EADIYQTPRYLVIGTGKKITLECSQTMGHDKMYWYQQDPGMELHLIHYSYGVNSTEKGDLSSESTVSRIRTEHFPLTLESARPSHTSQYLCASSGVSTGELFFGEGSRLTVL.

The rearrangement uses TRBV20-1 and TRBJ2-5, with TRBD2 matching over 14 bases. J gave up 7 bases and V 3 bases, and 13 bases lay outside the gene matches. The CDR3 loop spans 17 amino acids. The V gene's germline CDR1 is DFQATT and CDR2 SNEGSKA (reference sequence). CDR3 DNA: TGCAGTGCTAGTCCGCCGGGACTAGCGGGAGCCAAGGGGACCCAGTACTTC. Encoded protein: CSASPPGLAGAKGTQYF.

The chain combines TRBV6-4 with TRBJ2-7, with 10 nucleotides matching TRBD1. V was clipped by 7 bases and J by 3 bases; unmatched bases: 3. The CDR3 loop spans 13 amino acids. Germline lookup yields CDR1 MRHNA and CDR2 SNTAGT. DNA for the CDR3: TGTGCCAGCACCGGGACAGGGGACTACGAGCAGTACTTC. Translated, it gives CASTGTGDYEQYF.

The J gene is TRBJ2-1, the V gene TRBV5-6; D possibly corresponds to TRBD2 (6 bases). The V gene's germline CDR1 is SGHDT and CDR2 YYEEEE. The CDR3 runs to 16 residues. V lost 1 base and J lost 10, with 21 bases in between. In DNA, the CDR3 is TGTGCCAGCAGCTTGTCCGGGACTCCGAATCTAGCCGAGCAGTTCTTC. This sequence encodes CASSLSGTPNLAEQFF.

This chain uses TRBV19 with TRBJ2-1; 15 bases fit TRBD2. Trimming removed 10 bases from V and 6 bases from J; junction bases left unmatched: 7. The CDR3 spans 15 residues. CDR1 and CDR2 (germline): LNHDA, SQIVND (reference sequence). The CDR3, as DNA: TGTGCCACCGGCGGACTAGCGGGAGGGCCCAATGAGCAGTTCTTC. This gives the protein CATGGLAGGPNEQFF.

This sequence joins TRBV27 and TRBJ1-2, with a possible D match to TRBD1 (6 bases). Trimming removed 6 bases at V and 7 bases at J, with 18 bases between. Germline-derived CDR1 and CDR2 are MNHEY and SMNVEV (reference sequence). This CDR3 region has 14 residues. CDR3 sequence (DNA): TGTGCCAGCAGATCTAACCGGGACAAGTCTGGCTACACCTTC. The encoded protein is CASRSNRDKSGYTF.

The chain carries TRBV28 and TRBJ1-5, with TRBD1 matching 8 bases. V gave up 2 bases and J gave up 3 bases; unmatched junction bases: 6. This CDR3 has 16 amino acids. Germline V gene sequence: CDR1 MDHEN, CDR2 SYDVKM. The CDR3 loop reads CASSLGGQALNQPQHF. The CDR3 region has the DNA TGTGCCAGCAGTTTAGGGGGACAGGCCCTCAATCAGCCCCAGCATTTT. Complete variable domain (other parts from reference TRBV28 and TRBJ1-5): DVKVTQSSRYLVKRTGEKVFLECVQDMDHENMFWYRQDPGLGLRLIYFSYDVKMKEKGDIPEGYSVSREKKERFSLILESASTNQTSMYLCASSLGGQALNQPQHFGDGTRLSIL.

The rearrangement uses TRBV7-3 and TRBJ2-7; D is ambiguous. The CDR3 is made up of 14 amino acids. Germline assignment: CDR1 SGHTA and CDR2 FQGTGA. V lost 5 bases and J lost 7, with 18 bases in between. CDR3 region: CASSPPRRFWEQYF. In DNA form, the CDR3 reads TGTGCCAGCAGCCCGCCCCGACGATTTTGGGAGCAGTACTTC.

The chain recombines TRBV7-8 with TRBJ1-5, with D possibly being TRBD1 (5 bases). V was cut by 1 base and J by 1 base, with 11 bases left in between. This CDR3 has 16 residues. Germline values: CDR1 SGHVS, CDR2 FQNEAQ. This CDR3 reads CASSLVRTMSNQPQHF. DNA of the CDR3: TGTGCCAGCAGCTTAGTAAGGACAATGAGCAATCAGCCCCAGCATTTT.

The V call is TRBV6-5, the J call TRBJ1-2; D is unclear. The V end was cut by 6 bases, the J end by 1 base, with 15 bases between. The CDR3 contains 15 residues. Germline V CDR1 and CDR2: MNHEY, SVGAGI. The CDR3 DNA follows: TGTGCCAGCAGGGGCTCGGGCTCCTTTAACTATGGCTACACCTTC. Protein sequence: CASRGSGSFNYGYTF.

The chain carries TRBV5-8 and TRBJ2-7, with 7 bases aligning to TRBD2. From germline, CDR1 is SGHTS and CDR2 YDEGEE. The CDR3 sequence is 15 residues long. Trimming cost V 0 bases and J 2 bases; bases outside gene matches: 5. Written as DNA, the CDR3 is TGTGCCAGCAGCTTGGGCGGGAGACCACCCTACGAGCAGTACTTC. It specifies CASSLGGRPPYEQYF.

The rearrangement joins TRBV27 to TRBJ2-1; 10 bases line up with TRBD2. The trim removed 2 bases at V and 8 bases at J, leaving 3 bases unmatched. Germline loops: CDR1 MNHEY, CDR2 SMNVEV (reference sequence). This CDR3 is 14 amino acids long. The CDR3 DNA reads TGTGCCAGCAGTTTACTAGCGGGAGCCGATGAGCAGTTCTTC. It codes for CASSLLAGADEQFF.

The CDR3, as DNA: TGTGCCAGCAGCTTGGGGACGGCTCCTAACTATGGCTACACCTTC. Translation gives CASSLGTAPNYGYTF. The V call is TRBV5-4, the J call TRBJ1-2; D gene uncertain. Germline V gives CDR1 SGHNT, CDR2 YYREEE (reference sequence). This CDR3 has 15 residues. Trimming stripped 0 bases from V and 0 bases from J, with 9 bases between.

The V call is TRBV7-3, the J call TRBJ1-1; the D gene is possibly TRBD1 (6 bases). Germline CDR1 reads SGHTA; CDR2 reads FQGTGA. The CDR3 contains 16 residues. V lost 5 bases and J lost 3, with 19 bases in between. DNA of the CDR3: TGTGCCAGCAGCCCCATACCATACAGGGTCGACACTGAAGCTTTCTTT. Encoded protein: CASSPIPYRVDTEAFF.

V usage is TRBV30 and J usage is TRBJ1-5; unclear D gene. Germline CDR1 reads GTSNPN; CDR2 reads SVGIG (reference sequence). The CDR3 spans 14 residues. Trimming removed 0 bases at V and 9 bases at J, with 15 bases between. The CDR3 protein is CAWSVKGGGLPQHF. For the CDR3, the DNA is TGTGCCTGGAGTGTAAAGGGAGGAGGTCTGCCCCAGCATTTT.

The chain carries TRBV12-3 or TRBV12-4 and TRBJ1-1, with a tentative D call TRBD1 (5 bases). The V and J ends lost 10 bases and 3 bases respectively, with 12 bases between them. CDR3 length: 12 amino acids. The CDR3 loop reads CATRDGDTEAFF. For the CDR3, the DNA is TGTGCCACCAGGGATGGGGACACTGAAGCTTTCTTT.